Listed below are T cell receptor beta chains from one sample, sequenced in a study of cytomegalovirus exposure and HLA in healthy donors. Some clones are missing from TCRdb's copy, which holds only in-frame ones; the method was immunoSEQ multiplex PCR. The sample has tens of thousands of clones, around 80% seen once. Sequencing was carried out using PBMCs. These receptors originate from a man aged 50 or older in good health and CMV-seronegative. The CDR3 runs from the conserved cysteine through the conserved F or W. Fields, in order: J gene, V gene, D gene, clone size, CDR3 protein, CDR3 DNA. D genes are given only for firm matches. For some rows the clone size is stated as once, few or many, or as a class when expanded; others skip it.

j_gene: TRBJ1-5
v_gene: TRBV6-5
d_gene: -
abundance: -
CDR3aa: CASTDYRGNQPQHF
CDR3nt: TGTGCCAGCACCGACTACCGTGGCAATCAGCCCCAGCATTTT

j_gene: TRBJ2-2
v_gene: TRBV5-5
d_gene: TRBD2
abundance: -
CDR3aa: CASIATWTSSNTGELFF
CDR3nt: TGTGCCAGCATCGCGACCTGGACTAGTTCAAACACCGGGGAGCTGTTTTTT

j_gene: TRBJ1-1
v_gene: TRBV6-5
d_gene: TRBD1
abundance: -
CDR3aa: CASSYRDRATEAFF
CDR3nt: TGTGCCAGCAGTTACCGGGACAGGGCCACTGAAGCTTTCTTT

j_gene: TRBJ1-5
v_gene: TRBV5-1
d_gene: -
abundance: -
CDR3aa: CASSLVGGNQPQHF
CDR3nt: TGCGCCAGCAGCTTGGTGGGGGGGAATCAGCCCCAGCATTTT

j_gene: TRBJ1-1
v_gene: TRBV5-1
d_gene: -
abundance: -
CDR3aa: CASTLGQQGILDTEAFF
CDR3nt: TGCGCCAGCACGCTGGGACAACAGGGTATTTTGGACACTGAAGCTTTCTTT

j_gene: TRBJ2-3
v_gene: TRBV14
d_gene: TRBD1
abundance: -
CDR3aa: CASSLGQGHADTQYF
CDR3nt: TGTGCCAGCAGTCTGGGACAGGGCCACGCAGATACGCAGTATTTT

j_gene: TRBJ2-1
v_gene: TRBV6-5
d_gene: -
abundance: -
CDR3aa: CATGWVEQFF
CDR3nt: TGTGCCACAGGCTGGGTTGAGCAGTTCTTC

j_gene: TRBJ1-1
v_gene: TRBV6-1
d_gene: TRBD1
abundance: few
CDR3aa: CASSRQGALNTEAFF
CDR3nt: TGTGCCAGCAGTAGACAGGGAGCCCTGAACACTGAAGCTTTCTTT

j_gene: TRBJ2-3
v_gene: TRBV19
d_gene: TRBD1
abundance: -
CDR3aa: CASSPGQGVDTQYF
CDR3nt: TGTGCCAGTAGTCCTGGACAGGGGGTAGATACGCAGTATTTT

j_gene: TRBJ2-5
v_gene: TRBV5-6
d_gene: TRBD2
abundance: -
CDR3aa: CASSWLAGGSRGETQYF
CDR3nt: TGTGCCAGCAGCTGGCTAGCGGGGGGGAGTAGGGGCGAGACCCAGTACTTC

j_gene: TRBJ1-6
v_gene: TRBV9
d_gene: TRBD1
abundance: -
CDR3aa: CASSIGTGEPLVGNSPLHF
CDR3nt: TGTGCCAGCAGCATCGGGACAGGCGAACCCCTCGTCGGTAATTCACCCCTCCACTTT

j_gene: TRBJ2-7
v_gene: TRBV7-8
d_gene: TRBD2
abundance: few
CDR3aa: CASSLNGRLAGSLVEYF
CDR3nt: TGTGCCAGCAGCTTAAACGGGAGGCTAGCGGGGTCCCTCGTCGAGTACTTC

j_gene: TRBJ2-3
v_gene: TRBV28
d_gene: -
abundance: -
CDR3aa: CASSSIDPGLPTSTDTQYF
CDR3nt: TGTGCCAGCAGTTCCATAGACCCCGGACTACCAACTAGCACAGATACGCAGTATTTT

j_gene: TRBJ1-5
v_gene: TRBV27
d_gene: -
abundance: -
CDR3aa: CASSYGGYSNQPQHF
CDR3nt: TGTGCCAGCAGCTATGGGGGGTATAGCAATCAGCCCCAGCATTTT

j_gene: TRBJ2-2
v_gene: TRBV6-6
d_gene: -
abundance: -
CDR3aa: CASSGLPHTGELFF
CDR3nt: TGTGCCAGCAGCGGACTGCCCCACACCGGGGAGCTGTTTTTT

j_gene: TRBJ2-2
v_gene: TRBV7-9
d_gene: -
abundance: -
CDR3aa: CASSLDGSGGELFF
CDR3nt: TGTGCCAGCAGCTTAGACGGTAGCGGCGGGGAGCTGTTTTTT

j_gene: TRBJ2-3
v_gene: TRBV11-1
d_gene: -
abundance: -
CDR3aa: CASSFFGTDTQYF
CDR3nt: TGTGCCAGCAGCTTCTTTGGCACAGATACGCAGTATTTT

j_gene: TRBJ2-5
v_gene: TRBV30
d_gene: -
abundance: once
CDR3aa: CAWSSGQETQYF
CDR3nt: TGTGCCTGGAGTTCAGGACAAGAGACCCAGTACTTC

j_gene: TRBJ2-5
v_gene: TRBV29-1
d_gene: -
abundance: -
CDR3aa: CSAADSQETQYF
CDR3nt: TGCAGCGCTGCTGACAGCCAAGAGACCCAGTACTTC

j_gene: TRBJ1-2
v_gene: TRBV5-1
d_gene: -
abundance: -
CDR3aa: CASSETGNYGYTF
CDR3nt: TGCGCCAGCAGCGAAACAGGGAACTATGGCTACACCTTC

j_gene: TRBJ1-5
v_gene: TRBV2
d_gene: -
abundance: few
CDR3aa: CASSGGSGNQPQHF
CDR3nt: TGTGCCAGCAGTGGCGGCTCCGGCAATCAGCCCCAGCATTTT

j_gene: TRBJ2-2
v_gene: TRBV6-9
d_gene: -
abundance: few
CDR3aa: CASSPPNGGELFF
CDR3nt: TGTGCCAGCAGCCCCCCCAACGGCGGGGAGCTGTTTTTT

j_gene: TRBJ2-3
v_gene: TRBV11-1
d_gene: TRBD1
abundance: -
CDR3aa: CASSSNRGRSSDTQYF
CDR3nt: TGTGCCAGCAGCTCAAACAGGGGGCGCTCCTCCGATACGCAGTATTTT

j_gene: TRBJ1-1
v_gene: TRBV11-2
d_gene: -
abundance: once
CDR3aa: CASSPTDRQNTEAFF
CDR3nt: TGTGCCAGCAGCCCGACCGACCGACAGAACACTGAAGCTTTCTTT

j_gene: TRBJ2-3
v_gene: TRBV21-1
d_gene: -
abundance: few
CDR3aa: CASSKWNERGETDTQYF
CDR3nt: TGTGCCAGCAGCAAGTGGAATGAGCGGGGGGAAACAGATACGCAGTATTTT

j_gene: TRBJ2-3
v_gene: TRBV30
d_gene: TRBD2
abundance: -
CDR3aa: CAWMRGGKRGTDTQYF
CDR3nt: TGTGCCTGGATGCGGGGGGGTAAGCGGGGCACAGATACGCAGTATTTT

j_gene: TRBJ2-5
v_gene: TRBV18
d_gene: -
abundance: -
CDR3aa: CASSLRGYQETQYF
CDR3nt: TGTGCCAGCTCACTCCGGGGATATCAAGAGACCCAGTACTTC

j_gene: TRBJ2-1
v_gene: TRBV9
d_gene: TRBD2
abundance: -
CDR3aa: CASSVGLAGGLRQFF
CDR3nt: TGTGCCAGCAGCGTAGGACTAGCGGGGGGACTCAGGCAGTTCTTC

j_gene: TRBJ2-1
v_gene: TRBV6-1
d_gene: TRBD2
abundance: -
CDR3aa: CASDRGGEQFF
CDR3nt: TGTGCCAGCGATCGGGGGGGTGAGCAGTTCTTC

j_gene: TRBJ2-7
v_gene: TRBV7-8
d_gene: -
abundance: -
CDR3aa: CASRDIRRGDEQYF
CDR3nt: TGTGCCAGCAGGGATATACGAAGGGGTGACGAGCAGTACTTC

j_gene: TRBJ2-5
v_gene: TRBV5-1
d_gene: TRBD2
abundance: -
CDR3aa: CASSLVQRGGGETQYF
CDR3nt: TGCGCCAGCAGCTTGGTCCAGCGGGGGGGCGGGGAGACCCAGTACTTC

j_gene: TRBJ1-1
v_gene: TRBV12-5
d_gene: -
abundance: -
CDR3aa: CASEGQTNTEAFF
CDR3nt: TGTGCTAGTGAAGGACAGACGAACACTGAAGCTTTCTTT

j_gene: TRBJ1-2
v_gene: TRBV5-1
d_gene: TRBD1
abundance: -
CDR3aa: CASSFGQGAGGYTF
CDR3nt: TGCGCCAGCAGCTTCGGGCAGGGGGCCGGTGGCTACACCTTC

j_gene: TRBJ2-3
v_gene: TRBV11-1
d_gene: TRBD2
abundance: -
CDR3aa: CASSDPLAGVGTDTQYF
CDR3nt: TGTGCCAGCAGCGATCCTCTAGCGGGGGTGGGCACAGATACGCAGTATTTT

j_gene: TRBJ1-6
v_gene: TRBV7-9
d_gene: -
abundance: once
CDR3aa: CASSLHNSPLHF
CDR3nt: TGTGCCAGCAGCCTACATAATTCACCCCTCCACTTT

j_gene: TRBJ1-5
v_gene: TRBV15
d_gene: TRBD1
abundance: once
CDR3aa: CATSRTGDMDQPQHF
CDR3nt: TGTGCCACCAGCAGAACAGGGGATATGGATCAGCCCCAGCATTTT

j_gene: TRBJ2-1
v_gene: TRBV11-3
d_gene: TRBD2
abundance: -
CDR3aa: CASSLLAGQYNEQFF
CDR3nt: TGTGCCAGCAGCTTACTAGCGGGGCAATACAATGAGCAGTTCTTC

j_gene: TRBJ2-3
v_gene: TRBV5-5
d_gene: -
abundance: -
CDR3aa: CASSTVPDKITSTDTQYF
CDR3nt: TGTGCCAGCAGCACCGTCCCGGACAAGATAACTAGCACAGATACGCAGTATTTT

j_gene: TRBJ1-1
v_gene: TRBV7-3
d_gene: -
abundance: -
CDR3aa: CASSLQGNTEAFF
CDR3nt: TGTGCCAGCAGCTTGCAGGGGAACACTGAAGCTTTCTTT

j_gene: TRBJ1-4
v_gene: TRBV6-1
d_gene: -
abundance: -
CDR3aa: CASGAKTNEKLFF
CDR3nt: TGTGCCAGCGGGGCAAAAACTAATGAAAAACTGTTTTTT

j_gene: TRBJ2-3
v_gene: TRBV7-9
d_gene: TRBD2
abundance: -
CDR3aa: CASSPGMNLAGAGGDTQYF
CDR3nt: TGTGCCAGCAGCCCCGGTATGAATCTAGCGGGGGCCGGCGGGGATACGCAGTATTTT

j_gene: TRBJ1-3
v_gene: TRBV9
d_gene: TRBD1
abundance: -
CDR3aa: CASSVSGQGGNTIYF
CDR3nt: TGTGCCAGCAGCGTAAGTGGACAGGGAGGAAACACCATATATTTT

j_gene: TRBJ1-5
v_gene: TRBV7-8
d_gene: -
abundance: -
CDR3aa: CASSITGGGHRSNQPQHF
CDR3nt: TGTGCCAGCAGCATCACGGGGGGGGGACATAGAAGCAATCAGCCCCAGCATTTT

j_gene: TRBJ2-1
v_gene: TRBV7-2
d_gene: TRBD1
abundance: few
CDR3aa: CASSFRQGKSYNEQFF
CDR3nt: TGTGCCAGCAGCTTCCGACAGGGAAAATCCTACAATGAGCAGTTCTTC

j_gene: TRBJ1-2
v_gene: TRBV4-3
d_gene: TRBD1
abundance: -
CDR3aa: CASSQDRDRASNYGYTF
CDR3nt: TGCGCCAGCAGCCAAGACCGGGACAGGGCCTCTAACTATGGCTACACCTTC

j_gene: TRBJ2-7
v_gene: TRBV18
d_gene: TRBD1
abundance: -
CDR3aa: CASSPGQGLSYEQYF
CDR3nt: TGTGCCAGCTCACCCGGACAGGGCCTATCCTACGAGCAGTACTTC